Listed below are T cell receptor beta chains from one sample, sequenced in a study of blood T cells in healthy people across ages. MiXCR, applied by TCRdb to the 5' RACE reads, yields one record per CDR3 protein. The sample comprises more than 650,000 distinct CDR3 sequences, 20% to 25% of which are singletons, and about 22% rests with the top ten. Specimen: blood. The receptors originated from a man in his sixties or seventies in good health. CDR3s include the opening cysteine and the closing phenylalanine or tryptophan. The order of the fields is CDR3 DNA, CDR3 protein, V gene, D gene, clone size, J gene, CDR3 length. A D gene is named only where the DNA matches it firmly. For some rows the clone size is stated as once, few or many, or as a class when expanded; others skip it.

TGTGCCAGCAGCCCGACTATTCAGATGAACACTGAAGCTTTCTTT,CASSPTIQMNTEAFF,TRBV14,NA,NA,TRBJ1-1,15
TGTGCCAGCAGTGAATTACGGGACAGCAAAGAGACCCAGTACTTC,CASSELRDSKETQYF,TRBV2,TRBD1,NA,TRBJ2-5,15
TGTGCCAGCGGCAGGGAAATCTCTTACGAGCAGTACTTC,CASGREISYEQYF,TRBV7-2,NA,NA,TRBJ2-7,13
TGTGCCACCAGCAGAGATATACAATCACCCCTCCACTTT,CATSRDIQSPLHF,TRBV15,NA,NA,TRBJ1-6,13
TGTGCCTGGACGGGCGGGAGGGAATACAATGAGCAGTTCTTC,CAWTGGREYNEQFF,TRBV30,TRBD2,few,TRBJ2-1,14
TGTGCCAGCAGTTTTGGTGGGACAGGGGCATACGAGCAGTACTTC,CASSFGGTGAYEQYF,TRBV12-3/TRBV12-4,TRBD1,NA,TRBJ2-7,15
TGCAGTGCCTTGGGACTAGCGGGAGGACCCACCGGGGAGCTGTTTTTT,CSALGLAGGPTGELFF,TRBV20-1,TRBD2,NA,TRBJ2-2,16
TGTGCCAGCAGCCACCCAGGGTTTCGGGCTGAAGCTTTCTTT,CASSHPGFRAEAFF,TRBV12-3/TRBV12-4,NA,few,TRBJ1-1,14
TGTGCCAGCACCACAGGGTTGGAGGGGACCCAGTACTTC,CASTTGLEGTQYF,TRBV7-8,NA,few,TRBJ2-5,13
TGTGCCAGCAGGGAGTCTGGGGGATCTAACTATGGCTACACCTTC,CASRESGGSNYGYTF,TRBV5-6,NA,few,TRBJ1-2,15
TGTGCCAGCAGGGCACCGGACAGGGGAAGGTACGAGCAGTACTTC,CASRAPDRGRYEQYF,TRBV28,TRBD1,few,TRBJ2-7,15
TGTGCCAGCAGTAGCCCCGAGACAGGGCGACACGAGCAGTACTTC,CASSSPETGRHEQYF,TRBV5-4,TRBD1,NA,TRBJ2-7,15
TGCAGTGCTAGGGACACTCTAGCGGGGGGGCCCAAGACCCAGTACTTC,CSARDTLAGGPKTQYF,TRBV20-1,TRBD2,few,TRBJ2-5,16
TGCAGCGTTGAATGGTGGGGTGAGGGCACAGATACGCAGTATTTT,CSVEWWGEGTDTQYF,TRBV29-1,NA,few,TRBJ2-3,15
TGTGCCAGCAGCCGACGGAGAGGTGAAAAACTGTTTTTT,CASSRRRGEKLFF,TRBV21-1,NA,NA,TRBJ1-4,13
TGTGCCAGCAGCGCAGGGATTGGGAACACTGAAGCTTTCTTT,CASSAGIGNTEAFF,TRBV28,NA,NA,TRBJ1-1,14
TGCAGTGCTATACAGGGGGCTCTGGGTGGCTACACCTTC,CSAIQGALGGYTF,TRBV20-1,TRBD1,NA,TRBJ1-2,13
TGTGCCACTTGGGGGAGGAGACCGGGACAAGAGACCCAGTACTTC,CATWGRRPGQETQYF,TRBV6-5,NA,NA,TRBJ2-5,15
TGTGCCAGCAGCCTTTCTCTAGGGAGCGCAGATACGCAGTATTTT,CASSLSLGSADTQYF,TRBV12-3/TRBV12-4,NA,NA,TRBJ2-3,15
TGCAGTGCTAGGGCGACAGGGAGTAGGGAGACCCAGTACTTC,CSARATGSRETQYF,TRBV20-1,TRBD1,NA,TRBJ2-5,14
TGTGCCAGCAGTTACTCGGGCGGGGGTGGCCAAAACATTCAGTACTTC,CASSYSGGGGQNIQYF,TRBV6-6,TRBD2,NA,TRBJ2-4,16
TGTGCCAGCAGTTTATCCACTAGCGGGGGGGCCCGGGATACGCAGTATTTT,CASSLSTSGGARDTQYF,TRBV28,TRBD2,once,TRBJ2-3,17
TGCGCCAGCAGCCAAGCCTCCGGGACAGTCTCCTACGAGCAGTACTTC,CASSQASGTVSYEQYF,TRBV5-1,TRBD1,NA,TRBJ2-7,16
TGTGCCAGCAGCTCGACAGGTTCTAATGAAAAACTGTTTTTT,CASSSTGSNEKLFF,TRBV28,NA,NA,TRBJ1-4,14
TGTGCCAGCAGCGTTGGCAGGACTTTCCAAGAGACCCAGTACTTC,CASSVGRTFQETQYF,TRBV9,NA,few,TRBJ2-5,15
TGTGCCAGCAGTTTGAGGCTAGCGGGAGTGCTTGAGCAGTTCTTC,CASSLRLAGVLEQFF,TRBV12-3/TRBV12-4,TRBD2,many,TRBJ2-1,15
TGCAGCGGCGCTTACAATGAGCAGTTCTTC,CSGAYNEQFF,TRBV29-1,NA,NA,TRBJ2-1,10
TGTGCCAGCAGCTCGCGGAGTGCGGATACGCAGTATTTT,CASSSRSADTQYF,TRBV7-9,NA,few,TRBJ2-3,13
TGCAGTGCTAGGCGGGACGTCACCGGGGAGCTGTTTTTT,CSARRDVTGELFF,TRBV20-1,NA,few,TRBJ2-2,13
TGTGCCAGCAGCCCCGCTAACTATGGCTACACCTTC,CASSPANYGYTF,TRBV14,NA,many,TRBJ1-2,12
TGCGCCAGCACCTCCCAGGGGAGAGACTCTGGGGCCAACGTCCTGACTTTC,CASTSQGRDSGANVLTF,TRBV5-1,NA,few,TRBJ2-6,17
TGTGCCAGCAGTTCCCAGGGTTTCAGCAATCAGCCCCAGCATTTT,CASSSQGFSNQPQHF,TRBV12-3/TRBV12-4,NA,many,TRBJ1-5,15
TGTGCCAGCAGCTTAGCGTGGGGTACCGAGACCCAGTACTTC,CASSLAWGTETQYF,TRBV7-8,NA,NA,TRBJ2-5,14
TGTGCCAGCAGCCGATCTGACCTCGAGCAGTACTTC,CASSRSDLEQYF,TRBV7-2,NA,NA,TRBJ2-7,12
TGCGCCAGCAGCTTGGTCATGTCGGCTACAGATACGCAGTATTTT,CASSLVMSATDTQYF,TRBV5-1,NA,few,TRBJ2-3,15
TGCGCCAGCAGCCAAGAAGGAGGGGACATTCAGTACTTC,CASSQEGGDIQYF,TRBV4-1,NA,NA,TRBJ2-4,13
TGCAGCGTGGACGGGACTAGCGAAGAGACCCAGTACTTC,CSVDGTSEETQYF,TRBV29-1,TRBD2,NA,TRBJ2-5,13
TGTGCCAGCAGTTTTCCAGCCTCTCACCTGAGGAGCACTGAAGCTTTCTTT,CASSFPASHLRSTEAFF,TRBV12-3/TRBV12-4,NA,few,TRBJ1-1,17
TGTGCCAGCAGTCAACCGGGACTAGCCAATGAGCAGTTCTTC,CASSQPGLANEQFF,TRBV6-2/TRBV6-3,TRBD2,NA,TRBJ2-1,14
TGTGCCAGCAGTGGGTCTTTGCGGGGGCCGGAGGATACGCAGTATTTT,CASSGSLRGPEDTQYF,TRBV6-6,NA,few,TRBJ2-3,16
TGTGCCAGCAGCTTAACCTCCGGGACCGGAGGGGAAAAACTGTTTTTT,CASSLTSGTGGEKLFF,TRBV12-3/TRBV12-4,NA,few,TRBJ1-4,16
TGTGCCAGCATCGGACACGGGTCGAGCTCTGGAAACACCATATATTTT,CASIGHGSSSGNTIYF,TRBV7-9,NA,NA,TRBJ1-3,16
TGCAGTGCTAGAGATCTGGTTGACACTGAAGCTTTCTTT,CSARDLVDTEAFF,TRBV20-1,NA,few,TRBJ1-1,13
TGCGCTAGCAGCTTCGCATATGGGACGTACAATGAGCAGTTCTTC,CASSFAYGTYNEQFF,TRBV5-1,NA,few,TRBJ2-1,15
TGTGCCAGCAGTACCAAAGGGGAGGGGTACAATGAGCAGTTCTTC,CASSTKGEGYNEQFF,TRBV12-3/TRBV12-4,TRBD2,few,TRBJ2-1,15
TGTGCCACCAGCAAAAGGGGGCACGAAAAACTGTTTTTT,CATSKRGHEKLFF,TRBV15,TRBD1,few,TRBJ1-4,13
TGTGCCAGCAAAAAGGGTGGGGGAATTAAGACAGATACGCAGTATTTT,CASKKGGGIKTDTQYF,TRBV12-3/TRBV12-4,NA,NA,TRBJ2-3,16
TGCGCCAGCAGCTTACTAGCGACGGGGAATGAGCAGTTCTTC,CASSLLATGNEQFF,TRBV5-1,TRBD2,once,TRBJ2-1,14
TGTGCCAGCAGTCAACGCCTGCGAGAGACCCAGTACTTC,CASSQRLRETQYF,TRBV7-9,NA,NA,TRBJ2-5,13
TGCAGTGCTAGAGCGGGACAGGGTTACCATGAGCAGTTCTTC,CSARAGQGYHEQFF,TRBV20-1,TRBD1,NA,TRBJ2-1,14
TGCAGCGTTGTATCGCCCCAGGGGGACGAGCAGTACTTC,CSVVSPQGDEQYF,TRBV29-1,TRBD1,few,TRBJ2-7,13
TGCGCCAGCAGCTTCACCGGGACAGACCCCTACGAGCAGTACTTC,CASSFTGTDPYEQYF,TRBV5-1,TRBD1,NA,TRBJ2-7,15